Presented here are 30 T cell receptor beta chains from one specimen sequenced in a study of beta chain features in type 1 diabetes. Expressed TCRB transcripts were sequenced, since all the RNA that had been isolated was reverse transcribed. Profiled with immunoSEQ multiplex PCR; TCRdb holds only in-frame clones, not every one. The table has about 640,000 clones, around 12% seen once; the top ten hold more than 0.1%. Study results and limitations: For Type 1 diabetes patients, all four CD4+ subsets carried TCRB CDR3s that were moderately but significantly shorter.

These receptors' targets are unknown. What was sequenced was naive CD4+ T cells from blood. The receptors were sampled from a man younger than 45 with type 1 diabetes.

Regarding this clone: The sample holds other DNA sequences that translate to the same CDR3. The J gene is TRBJ1-2, the V gene TRBV7-2; D gene uncertain. The CDR3 is 13 amino acids. V was trimmed by 2 bases and J by 11 bases, leaving 15 bases between them. Germline CDR1 and CDR2: SGHTA and FQGNSA. The CDR3 nucleotides read TGTGCCAGCAGCTTAACACAGTCGCGTGGGTACACCTTC. Its protein is CASSLTQSRGYTF.

The sample holds one count of this clone. The identical CDR3 is also encoded by other nucleotide sequences in the sample. The V gene is TRBV7-9, the J gene TRBJ2-7; tentatively, D is TRBD1 (6 bases). This CDR3 contains 13 residues. CDR1 is SEHNR, CDR2 FQNEAQ, per germline (reference sequence). Trimming took 4 bases from V and 2 from J, leaving 9 bases between them. CDR3: CASSSQGTYEQYF. CDR3 DNA sequence: TGTGCCAGCAGCTCACAGGGAACCTACGAGCAGTACTTC.

This clone has just a few counts. This rearrangement joins TRBV2 to TRBJ1-1; D gene ambiguous. This CDR3 has 11 residues. Germline values: CDR1 SNHLY, CDR2 FYNNEI. Between the trimmed V and J ends, which lost 2 bases and 6 bases, there was a span of 4 bases. CDR3 DNA sequence: TGTGCCAGCAGTGAAAGGCCTGAAGCTTTCTTT. Amino acid sequence: CASSERPEAFF.

The J gene is TRBJ1-5, the V gene TRBV4-2; the D gene is possibly TRBD1 (5 bases). CDR3 length: 15 amino acids. Looked up from germline, CDR1 is LGHNA and CDR2 is YNFKEQ. Between the trimmed V and J ends, which lost 0 bases and 8 bases, there was a span of 14 bases. The CDR3 protein is CASSQDFQGGEPQHF. CDR3 nucleotide sequence: TGTGCCAGCAGCCAAGATTTCCAGGGAGGAGAGCCCCAGCATTTT.

The V and J genes are TRBV5-1 and TRBJ2-7; 9 nucleotides align to TRBD1. In germline, CDR1 is SGHRS, CDR2 YFSETQ. CDR3 length equals 15 residues. J lost 0 bases, V lost 2 bases, and 3 bases had no gene match. The CDR3 nucleotides read TGCGCCAGCAGCTTTGGGACAGGGAGCTCCTACGAGCAGTACTTC. This translates into CASSFGTGSSYEQYF.

The chain recombines TRBV7-9 with TRBJ1-2, with D unclear. The CDR3 totals 14 residues. V lost 5 bases and J 4 bases, leaving 14 bases between the germline ends. Germline loops: CDR1 SEHNR, CDR2 FQNEAQ (reference sequence). The CDR3 coding sequence is TGTGCCAGCAGCCTTGATGGAGGGTTCTATGGCTACACCTTC. This translates into CASSLDGGFYGYTF.

This clone was seen a few times. V and J are TRBV28 and TRBJ2-1; D is possibly TRBD2 (6 bases). The CDR3 runs 13 residues. CDR1 is MDHEN, CDR2 SYDVKM, per germline. Between the trimmed V and J ends, which lost 2 bases and 9 bases, there was a span of 11 bases. Here the CDR3 reads CASSLGREVEQFF. CDR3 nucleotide sequence: TGTGCCAGCAGTTTAGGCAGGGAGGTTGAGCAGTTCTTC.

This clone was counted between two and nine times. The chain recombines TRBV11-2 with TRBJ2-3; D gene ambiguous. Trimming stripped 6 bases from V and 2 bases from J, with 12 bases between. The CDR3 runs 14 residues. Germline CDR1 and CDR2: SGHAT and FQNNGV. CDR3 sequence (DNA): TGTGCCAGCAGAAGGATCCAGATCACAGATACGCAGTATTTT. Protein sequence: CASRRIQITDTQYF.

This clone was found a few times. The chain links TRBV29-1 to TRBJ1-1; 7 positions agree with TRBD1. Germline CDR1 and CDR2: SQVTM and ANQGSEA. J was trimmed by 4 bases and V by 6 bases; bases with no gene match: 5. The CDR3 runs to 12 residues. CDR3 in DNA: TGCAGCGTGACAGGGTTCGCCACTGAAGCTTTCTTT. Its protein is CSVTGFATEAFF.

This clone turned up a few times. The V call is TRBV9, the J call TRBJ2-7; the D call may be TRBD1 or TRBD2 (6 bases each). Germline V lookup: CDR1 SGDLS, CDR2 YYNGEE. Trimming stripped 7 bases from V and 2 bases from J, with 10 bases between. CDR3 length: 12 amino acids. The DNA of the CDR3 is TGTGCCAGCGGGAGGACAGCCTACGAGCAGTACTTC. This gives the protein CASGRTAYEQYF.

The table lists this clone with a few counts. V gene TRBV14 combines with J gene TRBJ1-6, with D perhaps matching TRBD1 (5 bases). CDR3 length: 15 residues. Germline values: CDR1 SGHDN, CDR2 FVKESK. The V and J ends lost 0 bases and 6 bases respectively, with 9 bases between them. The CDR3 loop is CASSQESQGNSPLHF. The CDR3 DNA sequence: TGTGCCAGCAGCCAAGAGAGCCAGGGTAATTCACCCCTCCACTTT.

The chain combines TRBV23-1 with TRBJ2-7, with D perhaps matching TRBD1 (5 bases). Being an ORF, TRBV23-1 has a function that is uncertain. Trimming removed 2 bases from V and 2 bases from J, with 10 bases in between. This CDR3 has 14 residues. The CDR3 here is CASSQGHYTYEQYF. In nucleotides, the CDR3 is TGCGCCAGCAGTCAAGGACATTACACCTACGAGCAGTACTTC.

This clone was counted between two and nine times. This chain uses TRBV27 with TRBJ1-6; tentatively, D is TRBD1 (5 bases). The CDR3 runs 13 residues. Per germline, CDR1 MNHEY and CDR2 SMNVEV (reference sequence). The V end was cut by 10 bases, the J end by 7 bases, with 14 bases between. CDR3 loop: CATKGEKNSPLHF. The CDR3 region has the DNA TGTGCCACTAAAGGGGAGAAAAATTCACCCCTCCACTTT.

The chain carries TRBV6-1 and TRBJ2-7; D may be TRBD1 (6 bases). The germline V and J ends were trimmed by 6 bases and 3 bases, with 15 bases remaining between them. CDR1 is MNHNS, CDR2 SASEGT, per germline. The CDR3 is 14 residues long. CDR3 coding DNA: TGTGCCAGCAGCGCCCTTGAGGACAGCTACGAGCAGTACTTC. Translating gives CASSALEDSYEQYF.

The rearrangement joins TRBV6-6 to TRBJ2-5; D is perhaps TRBD1 (5 bases). The CDR3 is 16 amino acids. V was trimmed by 0 bases and J by 4 bases, leaving 15 bases between them. Looked up from germline, CDR1 is MNHNY and CDR2 is SVGAGI (reference sequence). This CDR3 is CASSYSNAGPPETQYF. The CDR3, as DNA: TGTGCCAGCAGTTACTCGAACGCAGGGCCCCCAGAGACCCAGTACTTC.

This clone was observed at least ten times. The rearrangement joins TRBV14 to TRBJ2-1; D may be TRBD1 or TRBD2 (5 bases each). V was shortened by 4 bases and J by 5 bases, with 9 bases between the two germline ends. Germline V gives CDR1 SGHDN, CDR2 FVKESK. The CDR3 consists of 13 residues. The CDR3 DNA reads as TGTGCCAGCAGCCGCCGGGGCGACAATGAGCAGTTCTTC. This codes for CASSRRGDNEQFF. The full variable domain, in which reference TRBV14 and TRBJ2-1 provide the parts outside the CDR3, is EAGVTQFPSHSVIEKGQTVTLRCDPISGHDNLYWYRRVMGKEIKFLLHFVKESKQDESGMPNNRFLAERTGGTYSTLKVQPAELEDSGVYFCASSRRGDNEQFFGPGTRLTVL.

J is TRBJ1-1 and V is TRBV7-9; D uncertain. Germline CDR1 and CDR2: SEHNR and FQNEAQ (reference sequence). This CDR3 has 11 amino acids. Trimming took 2 bases from V and 11 from J, leaving 9 bases between them. Here the CDR3 reads CASSLNVGAFF. The CDR3 bases are TGTGCCAGCAGCTTAAATGTGGGGGCTTTCTTT.

This sequence joins TRBV25-1 and TRBJ1-6; 7 bases map to TRBD1. Trimming at V came to 6 bases and at J to 8 bases, leaving 7 bases not matched to a gene. This CDR3 spans 14 amino acids. Germline-derived CDR1 and CDR2 are MGHDK and SYGVNS. CDR3 in amino acids: CASRRGTVHSPLHF. In nucleotides, the CDR3 is TGTGCCAGCAGGAGGGGGACAGTTCATTCACCCCTCCACTTT.

This clone was recorded a few times. V usage is TRBV29-1 and J usage is TRBJ2-5, with D unclear. The end of the DNA aligns better with TRBJ2-7, so the J call may be wrong. Germline-derived CDR1 and CDR2 are SQVTM and ANQGSEA. The CDR3 runs to 14 residues. The CDR3 DNA reads TGCAGCGCAAGAAGTAGAAGGAGCTCCTACGAGCAGTACTTC. Protein sequence: CSARSRRSSYEQYF.

The chain links TRBV28 to TRBJ2-3; tentatively, D is TRBD2 (5 bases). V lost 6 bases, J lost 7 bases, and 17 bases lay in between. This CDR3 has 14 amino acids. Per germline, CDR1 MDHEN and CDR2 SYDVKM. The CDR3 is CASRPETGIYTQYF. As DNA, the CDR3 is TGTGCCAGCAGGCCTGAGACGGGGATCTATACGCAGTATTTT.

The chain employs TRBV7-2 and TRBJ2-3, with 11 bases matching TRBD2. The CDR3 is 15 amino acids. The J segment lost 6 bases and the V segment lost 5 bases, leaving 7 bases of the junction unmatched. In germline, CDR1 is SGHTA, CDR2 FQGNSA. CDR3 region: CASSHTSGGGDTQYF. CDR3 in DNA: TGTGCCAGCAGCCATACTAGCGGGGGAGGGGATACGCAGTATTTT. Together with reference TRBV7-2 and TRBJ2-3, the CDR3 gives the full variable domain: GAGVSQSPSNKVTEKGKDVELRCDPISGHTALYWYRQSLGQGLEFLIYFQGNSAPDKSGLPSDRFSAERTGGSVSTLTIQRTQQEDSAVYLCASSHTSGGGDTQYFGPGTRLTVL.

The CDR3 loop reads CASSGLNTGELFF. CDR3 bases: TGTGCCAGCAGCGGCCTTAACACCGGGGAGCTGTTTTTT. V usage is TRBV7-2 and J usage is TRBJ2-2; no reliable D call. This CDR3 region has 13 residues. The germline gives CDR1 SGHTA, CDR2 FQGNSA. Trimming shortened V by 5 bases and J by 2 bases, and 6 bases separated the two germline ends.

V gene TRBV4-3 combines with J gene TRBJ1-5; D not resolved. The CDR3 covers 15 residues. Looked up from germline, CDR1 is LGHNA and CDR2 is YSLEER. V was pared by 2 bases and J by 2 bases, with 10 bases between. The CDR3 DNA follows: TGCGCCAGCAGCCAAAGCGTCGCCGGCAATCAGCCCCAGCATTTT. This sequence encodes CASSQSVAGNQPQHF.

This clone has more than one count but fewer than ten. This chain links TRBV9 with TRBJ2-1; D unresolved. Trimming cost V 4 bases and J 9 bases, with 11 bases left between them. Looked up from germline, CDR1 is SGDLS and CDR2 is YYNGEE. The CDR3 contains 12 residues. In nucleotides, the CDR3 is TGTGCCAGCAGCAAGGTGCAAGGTGAGCAGTTCTTC. Translation gives CASSKVQGEQFF.

In its sample, this clone was seen a few times. The chain uses TRBV27 and TRBJ1-1; a weak D match, TRBD1 (5 bases). The CDR3 is 13 residues long. V lost 5 bases to trimming and J lost 3 bases, with 10 bases between them. Germline V gene sequence: CDR1 MNHEY, CDR2 SMNVEV (reference sequence). Here the CDR3 DNA reads TGTGCCAGCAGTCTCAGGGCCGACACTGAAGCTTTCTTT. Translating gives CASSLRADTEAFF.

The chain uses TRBV5-6 and TRBJ2-5; D might be TRBD2 (5 bases). V was trimmed by 7 bases and J by 7 bases, leaving 11 bases between them. The length of the CDR3 is 11 residues. The germline gives CDR1 SGHDT, CDR2 YYEEEE. The CDR3: CASVSRGTQYF. In DNA form, the CDR3 reads TGTGCCAGCGTTTCCCGGGGGACCCAGTACTTC.

The V and J genes are TRBV2 and TRBJ2-5; 9 bases are shared with TRBD1. The CDR3 totals 12 residues. The germline V gene has CDR1 SNHLY and CDR2 FYNNEI. With V trimmed by 6 bases and J by 9 bases, 5 bases remained unmatched. The CDR3 DNA reads as TGTGCCAGCAGGGGGACAGGGTCCCCCCAGTACTTC. Translating gives CASRGTGSPQYF.

V is TRBV28 and J is TRBJ2-7; possible D gene TRBD1, 5 bases. The V and J ends lost 2 bases and 6 bases respectively, with 14 bases between them. The CDR3 is 14 amino acids. Per germline, CDR1 MDHEN and CDR2 SYDVKM. Here the CDR3 reads CASSLGASASEQYF. The CDR3 DNA reads TGTGCCAGCAGTTTAGGGGCAAGTGCGAGCGAGCAGTACTTC.

This clone was counted a few times. This chain connects TRBV11-2 to TRBJ2-3; 15 nucleotides agree with TRBD2. Germline V lookup: CDR1 SGHAT, CDR2 FQNNGV. The CDR3 loop spans 18 amino acids. Unmatched junction bases numbered 8, after V lost 3 bases and J lost 4 bases. CDR3: CASSLRTSGGARPDTQYF. CDR3 bases: TGTGCCAGCAGCTTGAGGACTAGCGGGGGGGCCCGTCCAGATACGCAGTATTTT.

This chain joins TRBV4-2 and TRBJ2-1; D is unclear. The germline CDR1 and CDR2 sequences are LGHNA and YNFKEQ. The CDR3 is 12 amino acids. Trimming cost V 4 bases and J 8 bases, with 9 bases left between them. CDR3 sequence reads: CASSPLSDEQFF. CDR3 bases: TGTGCCAGCAGCCCCCTATCGGATGAGCAGTTCTTC.